The 10 T cell receptor beta chains below all came from one sample that was sequenced in a study of glioma-infiltrating T cells (dated by TCRdb to 2016 to 2018). The instrument given in TCRdb is Illumina MiSeq. TCR alpha and beta CDR3 regions were amplified with the iRepertoire nested amplicon-rescue multiplex PCR (arm-PCR) platform from RNA. The public sequencing data were trimmed at Q25 with fastp and processed into clonotypes with MiXCR by TCRdb, which kept only in-frame beta chains. Each CDR3 protein gets just one entry, which takes the most common genes and DNA from the rows behind it. Within this sample are 300,000 to 400,000 distinct CDR3 sequences, with roughly two fifths of them counted one time only. Clones ranked in the top ten supply about 11% of the sample. Sequencing was done on a sample of glioma tissue, nonneoplastic brain tissue, or PBMCs (not recorded which). The receptor source for this set is a human donor with low-grade glioma or glioblastoma, undergoing nonglioma brain surgery, or in good health (not recorded which).

This clonotype was recorded at least ten times. The rearrangement links TRBV7-2 to TRBJ2-3; 9 bases match TRBD1. There are 13 residues in the CDR3. Germline CDR1 reads SGHTA; CDR2 reads FQGNSA. The junction had 3 bases not matched to a gene; V was cut back by 6 bases and J by 5 bases. CDR3 sequence reads: CASSWTGEDTQYF. The CDR3 DNA is TGTGCCAGCAGTTGGACAGGGGAAGATACGCAGTATTTT.

The chain carries TRBV20-1 and TRBJ1-5, with 11 bases lining up with TRBD1. Germline-derived CDR1 and CDR2 are DFQATT and SNEGSKA (reference sequence). This CDR3 region has 13 residues. The J segment lost 5 bases and the V segment lost 5 bases, leaving 2 bases of the junction unmatched. CDR3 coding DNA: TGCAGTGCTTCGGACAGGGGGCATCAGCCCCAGCATTTT. Translation gives CSASDRGHQPQHF.

As concerns this clonotype: A read error is possible here, since a much larger clone lies one base away. The chain combines TRBV6-2 or TRBV6-3 with TRBJ2-1; TRBD1 matches at 8 bases. Per the germline V gene, CDR1 is MNHEY and CDR2 is SVGEGT. The CDR3 is made up of 14 amino acids. The CDR3 loop is CASSYPTGVNEEFF. CDR3 in DNA: TGTGCCAGCAGTTACCCGACAGGGGTAAATGAGGAGTTCTTC.

This clonotype appeared a few times. The J gene is TRBJ2-7, the V gene TRBV12-3 or TRBV12-4; D possibly corresponds to TRBD1 (6 bases). The CDR3 runs 14 residues. Trimming took 5 bases from V and 1 from J, leaving 12 bases between them. This CDR3 reads CASSQGIGSYEQYF. Here the CDR3 DNA reads TGTGCCAGCAGTCAGGGGATTGGGTCCTACGAGCAGTACTTC.

The gene calls are TRBV7-9 and TRBJ1-1, with a possible D match to TRBD1 (6 bases). The germline V gene has CDR1 SEHNR and CDR2 FQNEAQ (reference sequence). Trimming took off 6 bases at V and 5 bases at J, with 16 bases between the two ends. The CDR3 has 14 amino acids. CDR3 loop: CASSDHGGWTEAFF. In nucleotides, the CDR3 is TGTGCCAGCAGTGACCACGGGGGCTGGACTGAAGCTTTCTTT.

This clonotype was detected a few times. One end of the junction does not line up with germline, which may come from a read error. The rearrangement uses TRBV4-2 and TRBJ1-2; D gene uncertain. CDR1 is LGHNA, CDR2 YNFKEQ, per germline. This CDR3 comprises 21 residues. CDR3 loop: CASSQVINIGPKQLSNYGYTF. The CDR3 DNA follows: TGTGCCAGCAGCCAAGTCATAAACATCGGACCGAAACAACTTTCTAATTATGGCTACACCTTC.

V gene TRBV14 combines with J gene TRBJ2-1; a weak D match, TRBD1 (6 bases). Germline CDR1 is SGHDN and CDR2 is FVKESK. Trimming took 0 bases from V and 10 from J, leaving 16 bases between them. The CDR3 contains 15 residues. Here the CDR3 DNA reads TGTGCCAGCAGCCAAGACTCCGGGACACGTCTGGAGCAGTTCTTC. The encoded protein is CASSQDSGTRLEQFF.

This chain links TRBV28 with TRBJ1-2, with D unclear. The ends were cut back, 4 bases at V and 9 bases at J, with 6 bases in the middle. Germline V gene data show CDR1 as MDHEN and CDR2 as SYDVKM. The CDR3 runs to 10 residues. Written as DNA, the CDR3 is TGTGCCAGCAGTTCGTATTGCTACACCTTC. Translated, it gives CASSSYCYTF.

With regard to this clonotype: This may stem from a read error, because a much larger clone lies one nucleotide away. The CDR3 loop reads CASSDGTESYEQHF. CDR3 bases: TGTGCCAGCAGTGACGGGACAGAGTCCTACGAGCAGCACTTC. The chain carries TRBV25-1 and TRBJ2-7; 7 bases are shared with TRBD1. CDR3 length: 14 amino acids. Germline CDR1 is MGHDK and CDR2 is SYGVNS.

About this clonotype: At one of its ends the junction is not consistent with the germline gene, which may arise from a read error. V and J are TRBV7-2 and TRBJ1-5; TRBD1 aligns across 7 bases. There are 15 residues in the CDR3. The V gene's germline CDR1 is SGHTA and CDR2 FQGNSA. This chain's CDR3 is CASSFDREGYQTQHF. The CDR3 DNA reads TGTGCCAGCAGCTTCGACAGGGAGGGGTATCAGACCCAGCATTTT. The complete variable domain, with remaining parts taken from reference TRBV7-2 and TRBJ1-5, reads GAGVSQSPSNKVTEKGKDVELRCDPISGHTALYWYRQSLGQGLEFLIYFQGNSAPDKSGLPSDRFSAERTGGSVSTLTIQRTQQEDSAVYLCASSFDREGYQTQHFGDGTRLSIL.